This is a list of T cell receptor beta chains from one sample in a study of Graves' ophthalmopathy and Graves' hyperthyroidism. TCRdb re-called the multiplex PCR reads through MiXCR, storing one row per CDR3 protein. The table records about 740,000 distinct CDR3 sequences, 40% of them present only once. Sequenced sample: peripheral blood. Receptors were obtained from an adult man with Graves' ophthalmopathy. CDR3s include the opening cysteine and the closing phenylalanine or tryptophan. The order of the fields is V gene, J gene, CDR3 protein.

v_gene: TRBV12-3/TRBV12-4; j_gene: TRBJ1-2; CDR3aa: CASNDEGVQYGYTF
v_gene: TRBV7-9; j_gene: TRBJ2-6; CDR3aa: CASRTGGAANVLTF
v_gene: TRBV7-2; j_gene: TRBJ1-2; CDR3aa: CASSQETTRTNYGYTF
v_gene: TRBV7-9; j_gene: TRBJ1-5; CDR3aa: CASSLGTGGAGSQPQHF
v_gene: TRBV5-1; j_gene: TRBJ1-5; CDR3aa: CASSMGGSNQPQHF
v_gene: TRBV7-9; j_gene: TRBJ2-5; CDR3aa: CASSLSGAYQETQYF
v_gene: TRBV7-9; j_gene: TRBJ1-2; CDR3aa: CASRGEGNTF
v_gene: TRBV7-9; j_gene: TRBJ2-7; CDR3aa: CASSLPLPSDRGLYEQYF
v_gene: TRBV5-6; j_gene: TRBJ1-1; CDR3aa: CASSLGAGSGEAFF
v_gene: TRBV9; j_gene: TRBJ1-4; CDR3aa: CASSKEDSATNEKLFF
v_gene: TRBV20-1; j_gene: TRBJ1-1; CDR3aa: CSASDGNTEAFF
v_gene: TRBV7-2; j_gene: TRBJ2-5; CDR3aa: CASSLEGGWTQYF
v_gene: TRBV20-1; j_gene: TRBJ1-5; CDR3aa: CSANGDLGSNQPQHF
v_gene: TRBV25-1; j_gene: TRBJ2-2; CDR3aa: CAGSGGRGTGELFF
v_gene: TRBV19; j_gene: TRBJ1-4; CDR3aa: CASNDRGWKLFF
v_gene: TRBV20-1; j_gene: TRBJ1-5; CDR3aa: CSVTGTGEQPQHF
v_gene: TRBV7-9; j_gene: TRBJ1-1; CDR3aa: CASSLGVGRGMNTEAFF
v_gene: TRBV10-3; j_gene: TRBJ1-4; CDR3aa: CASIGTDRGKLFF
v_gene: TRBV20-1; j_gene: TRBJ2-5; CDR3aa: CSAREGGAKTYQETQYF